The clone carrying this TCR beta chain has a count of ten or more. Its cognate antigen is unknown. The data derive from a study of T cell repertoires in cytomegalovirus infection. Study context: Carrying CMV and the relevant HLA type showed in public TCR beta signatures. Study-level points and caveats: Ex vivo responses were dominated by HLA-C-restricted CMV-specific TCR beta clonotypes. CMV carriers having the relevant HLA were flagged by cumulative public TCR beta family frequency.

TCRdb fed the reads into MiXCR, producing one record per CDR3 protein. The sample records some 270,000 distinct CDR3 sequences, 20% to 25% being singletons. Per the germline V gene, CDR1 is SGHTA and CDR2 is FQGNSA. This CDR3 is built from 15 residues. The V end was cut by 5 bases, the J end by 2 bases, with 15 bases between. This TCR was recovered from a human donor in good health (CMV status not recorded). Some clones in this sample may be carry-over from other donors' samples. The sample consisted of cultured PBMCs, taken from culture after CMV antigen stimulation. The rearrangement links TRBV7-2 to TRBJ2-5; perhaps D is TRBD1 or TRBD2 (6 bases each). The CDR3 nucleotides are TGTGCCAGCAGCCCACCGGGGGCGCGGCAAGAGACCCAGTACTTC. Its translation is CASSPPGARQETQYF.